This T cell receptor (beta chain) was profiled in a study of T cells after yellow fever vaccination. Study-wide results and caveats: Re-detected after boosting: most primary clones, about 96% of CD4 and 75% to 90% of CD8. Of the clonotypes, a small share occurred in both CD4 and CD8 compartments.

5'RACE template switching added a universal primer site and UMIs to TCR cDNA. TCRdb ran MiXCR on the 5' RACE reads and lists one entry per CDR3 protein. This repertoire shows some 350,000 distinct CDR3 sequences, approximately 4% found once; its top ten account for 20% to 25%. Trimming shortened V by 0 bases and J by 0 bases, and 12 bases separated the two germline ends. The CDR3 spans 16 residues. CDR1 is SGHRS and CDR2 is YFSETQ in the germline V gene. This clonotype was observed a few times. As yet, its antigen is unknown. The V and J genes are TRBV5-1 and TRBJ1-2; maybe TRBD1 (5 bases). This sequence was found in a man between 18 and 29 years old who received the YFV17D yellow fever vaccine. The specimen comprised PBMCs, sampled 5 days after the yellow fever booster vaccination. The CDR3 DNA reads as TGCGCCAGCAGCTTGGGGGGCGGCCGAGCTAACTATGGCTACACCTTC. Translated, it gives CASSLGGGRANYGYTF.